This T cell receptor beta chain was retrieved from a study of T-cell memory formation after mild COVID-19. This clonotype was counted ten times or more. Antigen specificity is unknown. The CDR3 loop spans 15 amino acids. The germline V gene has CDR1 MNHEY and CDR2 SMNVEV (reference sequence). V lost 3 bases and J lost 1; bases outside the gene matches: 1. Study-level points and caveats: Whether day 37 second-wave clones are SARS-CoV-2-specific was not confirmed.

TCRdb re-analysed the 5' RACE reads in MiXCR, keeping a single row per CDR3 protein. The sample consists of under 700,000 distinct CDR3 sequences, just over 20% of them appearing once. The sequence was collected from an adult woman who had mild COVID-19 (a few samples of this study predate the infection). Cell type and time point are not known. Material for sequencing was PBMCs or a T cell subset sorted from them (not recorded which). This rearrangement joins TRBV27 to TRBJ2-3; 10 bases align to TRBD1. CDR3 sequence: CASSFGTGGTDTQYF. CDR3 DNA sequence: TGTGCCAGCAGTTTTGGGACAGGGGGCACAGATACGCAGTATTTT.